This paragraph covers one TCR beta chain sequence. The specificity of this receptor is unknown. No qualities accompany the bases; no much larger clone lies one base away. This record comes from a study of cytomegalovirus exposure and HLA in healthy donors (dated by TCRdb to the late 2010s). With respect to the entire study: An earlier analysis of 550 to 700 of the donors reported 250 to 300 Gb of sequence data and 120 million or so unique TCR beta sequences from 150 million to 200 million T cells. Around 320 gigabases of sequencing data and approximately 93 million unique TCR sequences were included in an early release covering several hundred HLA-typed donors. Of the 300 to 500 genotyped donors, 65% to 90% were placed in the genetic ancestry cluster associated with self-reported Caucasian donors. The aim of the study was to test whether cataloging public T cell receptors could identify signatures of past pathogen exposure. The study profiled the T cell repertoires of hundreds of subjects by immunosequencing and related them to cytomegalovirus serostatus. Besides the first cohort of hundreds of subjects, a separate validation cohort made up of over a hundred different subjects was used. To predict cytomegalovirus infection status, the study brought together high-throughput TCR immunosequencing, statistical association of individual TCRs with disease status, and machine learning. In a later analysis, previously published TCR beta repertoires from 550 to 750 donors were re-analyzed and high-resolution HLA genotyping was added so that TCR occurrence patterns could be studied. The later analysis used no new phenotypic data to find candidate immune exposures, relying instead on TCR beta sequences and their occurrence across donors. An earlier analysis of around 580 of the donors used high-throughput TCR beta sequencing to judge whether each TCR beta V gene segment behaved as functional or pseudogenic. Donor age, sex, ethnicity and CMV serostatus were compiled alongside the repertoire data. In a later genetic analysis, genome-wide SNP genotypes for about 55% of the 666 donors were used, and that subset was treated as a discovery cohort. All discovery cohort repertoires had been generated on a single sequencing platform. HLA typing included class I and class II loci at four-digit resolution. Typing coverage varied by locus: roughly 620-640 donors for A, B, C, DRB1 and DQB1; approximately 500 for DQA1; approximately 570 for DPA1; roughly 450 for DPB1. Roughly 5 DR-DQ haplotypes were treated as single units for association and clustering because of strong linkage in the cohort. Among several hundred genotyped donors of the cohort, an average of around 220,000 unique TCR beta nucleotide sequences was sequenced per donor, of which about 20% were non-productive.

What the work shows at the level of the full study, not this receptor alone: A later analysis found that most CMV-associated TCR beta chains appeared HLA-restricted, with HLA associations seemingly driven largely by CMV exposure. Compared with equally common non-associated chains, HLA-associated TCR beta chains in a later analysis were more clonally expanded and had lower generation probabilities. Correlated functional status among segregating V segments might be attributable to linkage disequilibrium, but an unknown experimental factor could not be ruled out. V-gene and J-gene trimming of TCR beta chains was associated with a missense DCLRE1C variant in a later genetic analysis, and the association was replicated in an independent cohort. In an earlier analysis of 587 of the donors, most TCR beta V segments appeared in productive rearrangements about 87% or about 30% of the time, broadly matching IMGT annotations. Assigning TCR associations to individual alleles was difficult when HLA alleles, especially DR and DQ, strongly co-occurred. The earlier analysis of about 600 of the donors excluded some 15 rarely observed V segments, including chromosome 9 orphons, because counts were too low. Presence/absence analyses assumed roughly uniform sequencing depth across donors, an assumption that may not hold. Because some donors lacked HLA typing at each locus, the association tests relied only on the typed subset. In a later analysis, several top co-occurrence clusters were reported to appear linked to parvovirus B19, influenza, CMV and Epstein-Barr virus. In the study, about 150 TCR beta chains were listed as associated with cytomegalovirus. Some IMGT-functional V segments, including TRBV6-2 and TRBV6-3, could not be distinguished by the 87-base-pair reads and were therefore excluded. In this cohort, only TCR beta chains were sequenced, and detectable features were limited by the absence of alpha or paired-chain data. Cytomegalovirus status was reported to be diagnosed by the classifier with high specificity and sensitivity in both the original and validation cohorts. A later analysis associated 17,000 or so TCR beta sequences with specific HLA alleles at a false discovery rate of 0.05. The sequencing pipeline was judged likely to have produced a cluster of highly shared sequence variants as a technical artifact. Immune exposure information for the cohort was limited to CMV serostatus. Compared with the roughly 700-donor mean, donors in an Asian-associated ancestry cluster had fewer N-insertions in productive TCRs, according to a later genetic analysis. A few of the identified cytomegalovirus-associated TCR beta chains were confirmed in vitro to be specific for cytomegalovirus antigens. A further reported finding was that TCR beta sequences accurately predicted the HLA-A and HLA-B alleles for most subjects in the first cohort. Most TCR sequences were observed very rarely across donors, whereas some public TCRs were present in many individuals. A later analysis found that TCR association rates varied across HLA loci, with DRB1 alleles showing the most associated TCRs and HLA-C alleles the fewest. The authors suggested that the approach could potentially be extended to other disease states and immunological phenotypes.

The cohort was made up of 500 to 800 healthy bone marrow donors. All cohort members were sampled while nominally healthy, although unrecorded immune exposures were likely present. The donor was CMV seronegative and was included in the group of a few hundred seronegative cohort members. A peripheral blood sample was collected from each donor, and TCR beta sequencing was performed on peripheral blood mononuclear cells. The Qiagen DNeasy Blood Extraction Kit was used to extract genomic DNA from the blood cell samples. V has 7 bases trimmed and J has 1 base trimmed; junction bases matching no gene number 2. Via the germline V gene (reference sequence), CDR1 is LNHDA and CDR2 SQIVND. The CDR3 contains 13 residues, cysteine and phenylalanine counted. Only the CDR3 DNA is retained, 39 bases long and in frame from the first base. Receptor libraries were prepared by the immunoSEQ multiplex PCR assay. For the multiplex PCR, a mixture combining 60 forward primers for TCR Vbeta segments and 13 reverse primers for TCR Jbeta segments was used. A multiplex PCR assay on genomic DNA amplified the CDR3 region of rearranged TCR beta genes. The Illumina HiSeq System was used to sequence the amplified TCR beta libraries as 87-base-pair reads. From the authors' description of their analysis: A later analysis counted tens of millions of unique TCR beta chains across the 640 or so repertoires, and roughly 10 million of these chains were shared by at least two donors. To remove PCR and sequencing errors, raw reads were error-corrected and collapsed into unique sequences using a nearest-neighbor algorithm that merged closely related sequences. To assign V, D and J gene segments, CDR3 sequences were aligned to IMGT reference sequences. For a sequence to be retained, a match of at least six nucleotides to both a V gene segment and a J gene segment was required. Rearrangements were classified as productive when the CDR3 lacked stop codons and remained in frame with V and J, and all other rearrangements were classified as non-productive. Following IMGT convention, CDR3 was defined as the stretch from the second conserved V-encoded cysteine up to the conserved J-encoded phenylalanine. In an earlier analysis of more than 550 of the donors, sequences lacking an unambiguous match to a single V gene segment were excluded. In an earlier analysis of several hundred of the donors, V segments were called functional above 56.7% productive rearrangements and were called segregating when the between-donor standard deviation exceeded 5%. A statistical classification framework was built to diagnose cytomegalovirus status from the catalog of TCR beta chain sequences. In a later analysis, V and J genes were assigned by comparing TCR nucleotide sequences against IMGT/GENE-DB human TR gene sequences. The TCRdist pipeline was used in a later analysis to assign CDR3 sequences and most-parsimonious VDJ recombination scenarios. In a later analysis, each TCR beta chain was defined by its CDR3 amino acid sequence together with its V-gene family, and reads without a unique V-gene family were excluded. To address suspected cross-contamination and a sequencing artifact, a later analysis removed 592 highly shared, low-generation-probability nucleotide sequences. For each public chain, a later analysis derived a clonal expansion index from normalized ranks of inferred template counts within each repertoire. A later analysis computed generation probabilities with a VDJ recombination model fitted to out-of-frame rearrangements, and checked the results against IGoR. Hypergeometric tests were used in a later analysis to score TCR-TCR, TCR-HLA and TCR-CMV co-occurrence, with a repertoire-size bias correction applied to the TCR pairs. False discovery rates were estimated in a later analysis by permuting HLA or CMV assignments 20 times. A later analysis grouped co-occurring TCRs with DBSCAN, adding TCRdist sequence similarity when clustering within HLA-allele-positive subsets. For co-occurrence clustering, repertoires with fewer than 30,000 or more than 120,000 public chains were excluded, along with five repertoires with anomalous nucleotide sharing. As stored in TCRdb, this immuneACCESS dataset retains in-frame rearrangements with V and J assigned. A fraction of the clones does not appear; measured against another copy, unresolved V genes explain less than half of the discrepancy, and the remainder lacks a known reason. V and J calls and clone size are given by that table; D and trimming were obtained from the DNA. Across this sample there are some 160,000 clones, with under 85% seen only once. The leading ten clones occupy 1.6% of the sample.

The sequence links TRBV19 to TRBJ2-3, with TRBD2 matching 7 junction bases. Material for sequencing was PBMCs. This TCR was recovered from a woman in her 30s in good health and CMV-seronegative. The nucleotide sequence reads as follows: TGTGCCAGTAATCTAGCGGGCACAGATACGCAGTATTTT. Its protein product is CASNLAGTDTQYF.